The present entry profiles one T cell receptor (beta chain) with its context. After removal of 5 bases from V and 9 bases from J, the junction contained 9 bases not matched to a gene. The CDR3 sequence is 14 residues long. CDR1 MNHNS and CDR2 SASEGT come from the germline V gene. This sample was included in a study of blood T cell repertoires in COVID-19. Study information: Material from acute and convalescent COVID-19 was sourced from the United States, Italy and Spain. From T cells, B-cell-depleted T cells, or PBMCs came the material, which was cDNA or gDNA.

Enrolment of Seattle patients took place during active infection, and they were followed longitudinally. Per the original data handling: Estimates of nucleated cell counts were drawn from the amplification of reference gene primers. Using immunoSEQ multiplex PCR, the repertoire was profiled, and TCRdb retains in-frame clones only, with some absent. Clone size and the V and J calls come from that table; the DNA yielded D and trimming. The table records around 190,000 clones, 70% to 90% of them present only once. The sequenced sample consisted of peripheral blood. The receptor was derived from a man between 45 and 60 years old with COVID-19, enrolled during active disease. The chain has TRBV6-1 and TRBJ2-1, with TRBD2 identical over 8 bases. The CDR3 sequence: CASSYPGGGSEQFF. CDR3 bases: TGTGCCAGCAGTTATCCGGGAGGGGGGAGTGAGCAGTTCTTC.